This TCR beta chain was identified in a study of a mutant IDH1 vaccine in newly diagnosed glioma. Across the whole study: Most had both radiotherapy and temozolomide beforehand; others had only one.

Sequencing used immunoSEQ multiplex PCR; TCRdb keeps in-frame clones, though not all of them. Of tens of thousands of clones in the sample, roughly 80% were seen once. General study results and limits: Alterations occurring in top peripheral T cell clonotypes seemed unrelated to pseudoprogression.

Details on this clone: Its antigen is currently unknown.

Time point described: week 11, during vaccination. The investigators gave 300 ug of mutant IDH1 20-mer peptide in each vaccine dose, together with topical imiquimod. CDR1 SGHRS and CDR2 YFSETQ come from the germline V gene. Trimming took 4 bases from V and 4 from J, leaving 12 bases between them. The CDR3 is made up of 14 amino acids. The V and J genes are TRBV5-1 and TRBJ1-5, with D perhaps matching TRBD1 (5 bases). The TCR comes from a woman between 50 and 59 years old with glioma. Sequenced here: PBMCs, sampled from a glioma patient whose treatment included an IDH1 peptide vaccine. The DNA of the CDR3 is TGCGCCAGCAGCGCCGGGACGGCAAATCAGCCCCAGCATTTT. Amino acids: CASSAGTANQPQHF.